These T cell receptor beta chains were read from a single sample in a study of T cells in tumors after PD-1 blockade. The method was immunoSEQ multiplex PCR; TCRdb's version includes in-frame clones alone and lacks a portion of them. The sample lists 45,000 to 60,000 clones; 79% were seen once. The sample was PBMCs, taken before anti-PD-1 treatment. Every receptor here comes from a human donor with basal cell carcinoma. Both conserved end residues are part of each CDR3. D genes are given only for firm matches. Expanded clones are given a class, and other clones once, few, many or no size at all.

cdr3_length: 15
v_call: TRBV6-4
j_call: TRBJ2-1
clone_size: .
d_call: TRBD2
cdr3_aa: CASSATSGSGGEQFF
cdr3_nt: TGTGCCAGCAGTGCGACTAGCGGGAGCGGCGGTGAGCAGTTCTTC

cdr3_length: 14
v_call: TRBV6-5
j_call: TRBJ2-7
clone_size: .
d_call: TRBD1
cdr3_aa: CASSLSRTGYEQYF
cdr3_nt: TGTGCCAGCAGTCTCTCCAGGACAGGGTACGAGCAGTACTTC

cdr3_length: 14
v_call: TRBV5-5
j_call: TRBJ1-6
clone_size: .
d_call: TRBD1
cdr3_aa: CATRQGEGNSPLHF
cdr3_nt: TGTGCCACCCGACAGGGGGAAGGTAATTCACCCCTCCACTTT

cdr3_length: 16
v_call: TRBV14
j_call: TRBJ1-2
clone_size: .
d_call: .
cdr3_aa: CASSPNPGRAKSGYTF
cdr3_nt: TGTGCCAGCAGCCCAAATCCGGGACGAGCGAAGTCTGGCTACACCTTC

cdr3_length: 15
v_call: TRBV5-1
j_call: TRBJ1-4
clone_size: .
d_call: .
cdr3_aa: CASSLQGSANEKLFF
cdr3_nt: TGCGCCAGCAGCTTGCAGGGGTCCGCTAATGAAAAACTGTTTTTT

cdr3_length: 13
v_call: TRBV30
j_call: TRBJ1-4
clone_size: .
d_call: .
cdr3_aa: CAWSLDSNEKLFF
cdr3_nt: TGTGCCTGGAGTCTGGATAGTAATGAAAAACTGTTTTTT

cdr3_length: 18
v_call: TRBV28
j_call: TRBJ1-5
clone_size: few
d_call: .
cdr3_aa: CASSSQPRQLISNQPQHF
cdr3_nt: TGTGCCAGCAGTTCCCAGCCCCGACAGCTCATTAGCAATCAGCCCCAGCATTTT

cdr3_length: 13
v_call: TRBV10-2
j_call: TRBJ2-7
clone_size: .
d_call: .
cdr3_aa: CATMDRGRYEQYF
cdr3_nt: TGCGCCACTATGGACCGGGGGCGGTACGAGCAGTACTTC

cdr3_length: 15
v_call: TRBV30
j_call: TRBJ2-3
clone_size: .
d_call: .
cdr3_aa: CAWSVLRGRGDTQYF
cdr3_nt: TGTGCCTGGAGTGTACTTCGGGGTCGGGGAGATACGCAGTATTTT

cdr3_length: 14
v_call: TRBV5-5
j_call: TRBJ1-4
clone_size: once
d_call: .
cdr3_aa: CASSFPGRLELLFF
cdr3_nt: TGTGCCAGCAGCTTCCCGGGGAGGCTGGAACTACTGTTTTTT

cdr3_length: 15
v_call: TRBV6-1
j_call: TRBJ2-7
clone_size: .
d_call: TRBD1
cdr3_aa: CASSEIGTGLHEQYF
cdr3_nt: TGTGCCAGCAGTGAAATTGGGACAGGGTTGCACGAGCAGTACTTC

cdr3_length: 14
v_call: TRBV2
j_call: TRBJ2-7
clone_size: .
d_call: TRBD2
cdr3_aa: CASNRASGRYEQYF
cdr3_nt: TGTGCCAGCAACAGGGCTAGCGGGAGGTACGAGCAGTACTTC

cdr3_length: 11
v_call: TRBV30
j_call: TRBJ2-7
clone_size: .
d_call: .
cdr3_aa: CAWSRSYEQYF
cdr3_nt: TGTGCCTGGAGTAGGAGCTACGAGCAGTACTTC

cdr3_length: 13
v_call: TRBV15
j_call: TRBJ2-1
clone_size: .
d_call: .
cdr3_aa: CATSPLWGYEQFF
cdr3_nt: TGTGCCACCAGCCCTTTGTGGGGCTATGAGCAGTTCTTC

cdr3_length: 17
v_call: TRBV19
j_call: TRBJ1-5
clone_size: once
d_call: .
cdr3_aa: CASTTGDSHYSNQPQHF
cdr3_nt: TGTGCCAGTACCACGGGAGATTCCCATTATAGCAATCAGCCCCAGCATTTT

cdr3_length: 14
v_call: TRBV10-1
j_call: TRBJ1-1
clone_size: .
d_call: .
cdr3_aa: CASSEGADVTEAFF
cdr3_nt: TGCGCCAGCAGTGAGGGGGCCGATGTTACTGAAGCTTTCTTT

cdr3_length: 13
v_call: TRBV28
j_call: TRBJ1-5
clone_size: few
d_call: .
cdr3_aa: CASSILNNQPQHF
cdr3_nt: TGTGCCAGCTCGATCCTGAACAATCAGCCCCAGCATTTT

cdr3_length: 15
v_call: TRBV19
j_call: TRBJ1-1
clone_size: .
d_call: TRBD1
cdr3_aa: CASSISQGAGTEAFF
cdr3_nt: TGTGCCAGTAGTATTTCCCAGGGGGCAGGGACTGAAGCTTTCTTT

cdr3_length: 15
v_call: TRBV28
j_call: TRBJ2-1
clone_size: .
d_call: .
cdr3_aa: CASTEGGLTYNEQFF
cdr3_nt: TGTGCCAGCACCGAGGGGGGGTTAACCTACAATGAGCAGTTCTTC

cdr3_length: 16
v_call: TRBV27
j_call: TRBJ2-3
clone_size: .
d_call: .
cdr3_aa: CASRVQPGLGTDTQYF
cdr3_nt: TGTGCCAGCAGAGTACAACCGGGACTGGGCACAGATACGCAGTATTTT

cdr3_length: 16
v_call: TRBV14
j_call: TRBJ2-3
clone_size: .
d_call: .
cdr3_aa: CASSQDGGQTTDTQYF
cdr3_nt: TGTGCCAGCAGCCAAGATGGAGGGCAGACCACAGATACGCAGTATTTT

cdr3_length: 14
v_call: TRBV27
j_call: TRBJ2-5
clone_size: .
d_call: .
cdr3_aa: CASSYGSPGETQYF
cdr3_nt: TGTGCCAGCAGTTATGGGAGTCCGGGGGAGACCCAGTACTTC

cdr3_length: 14
v_call: TRBV15
j_call: TRBJ2-5
clone_size: .
d_call: .
cdr3_aa: CATSRNQGSETQYF
cdr3_nt: TGTGCCACCAGCAGAAACCAGGGTTCCGAGACCCAGTACTTC

cdr3_length: 15
v_call: TRBV5-4
j_call: TRBJ2-2
clone_size: .
d_call: TRBD1
cdr3_aa: CASSRDRGLTGELFF
cdr3_nt: TGTGCCAGCAGCCGGGACAGGGGATTGACCGGGGAGCTGTTTTTT

cdr3_length: 12
v_call: TRBV7-6
j_call: TRBJ2-7
clone_size: .
d_call: .
cdr3_aa: CASSPGSGEQYF
cdr3_nt: TGTGCCAGCAGCCCCGGATCGGGCGAGCAGTACTTC

cdr3_length: 13
v_call: TRBV5-6
j_call: TRBJ2-7
clone_size: .
d_call: .
cdr3_aa: CASSLKGSYEQYF
cdr3_nt: TGTGCCAGCAGCTTGAAGGGGAGCTACGAGCAGTACTTC

cdr3_length: 15
v_call: TRBV3-1/TRBV3-2
j_call: TRBJ1-3
clone_size: few
d_call: .
cdr3_aa: CASSQDRAAGNTIYF
cdr3_nt: TGTGCCAGCAGCCAAGATCGGGCAGCAGGAAACACCATATATTTT

cdr3_length: 15
v_call: TRBV5-6
j_call: TRBJ2-3
clone_size: .
d_call: TRBD1
cdr3_aa: CASSRDRDLTDTQYF
cdr3_nt: TGTGCCAGCAGCCGGGACAGGGACCTCACAGATACGCAGTATTTT

cdr3_length: 16
v_call: TRBV4-1
j_call: TRBJ2-7
clone_size: .
d_call: .
cdr3_aa: CASSQEGRKGSGEQYF
cdr3_nt: TGCGCCAGCAGCCAAGAGGGGAGAAAGGGGTCGGGGGAGCAGTACTTC

cdr3_length: 14
v_call: TRBV6-5
j_call: TRBJ2-7
clone_size: .
d_call: .
cdr3_aa: CASNKDTISYEQYF
cdr3_nt: TGTGCCAGCAATAAGGACACAATATCCTACGAGCAGTACTTC

cdr3_length: 12
v_call: TRBV28
j_call: TRBJ2-7
clone_size: .
d_call: .
cdr3_aa: CASRHRVGEQYF
cdr3_nt: TGTGCCAGCAGACACAGGGTTGGCGAGCAGTACTTC

cdr3_length: 12
v_call: TRBV3-1/TRBV3-2
j_call: TRBJ1-6
clone_size: .
d_call: .
cdr3_aa: CASSQSNSPLHF
cdr3_nt: TGTGCCAGCAGCCAATCCAATTCACCCCTCCACTTT

cdr3_length: 14
v_call: TRBV19
j_call: TRBJ1-1
clone_size: .
d_call: .
cdr3_aa: CASTVDRTRTEAFF
cdr3_nt: TGTGCCAGTACCGTCGACAGGACCCGCACTGAAGCTTTCTTT